These T cell receptor beta chains were read from a single sample in a study of Graves' ophthalmopathy and Graves' hyperthyroidism. TCRdb passed the multiplex PCR reads through MiXCR, listing each CDR3 protein once. The sample shows 150,000 to 200,000 distinct CDR3 sequences, roughly two fifths of them seen only once. The sample was peripheral blood. The receptors derive from a young man with Graves' ophthalmopathy. The CDR3 runs from the conserved cysteine through the conserved F or W. The order of the fields is D gene, V gene, clone size, J gene, CDR3 protein, CDR3 DNA. The D gene is left open where the match is weak. Size is omitted from some rows. Given values are once, few, many or a class for expanded clones.

d_call: NA
v_call: TRBV6-5
clone_size: NA
j_call: TRBJ2-7
cdr3_aa: CASSYRGNGYEQYF
cdr3_nt: TGTGCCAGCAGTTACAGGGGAAATGGGTACGAGCAGTACTTC

d_call: NA
v_call: TRBV20-1
clone_size: many
j_call: TRBJ1-2
cdr3_aa: CSAQRASDGYTF
cdr3_nt: TGCAGTGCCCAGAGGGCATCGGATGGCTACACCTTC

d_call: NA
v_call: TRBV30
clone_size: many
j_call: TRBJ1-1
cdr3_aa: CAWSGGRITTEAFF
cdr3_nt: TGTGCCTGGAGTGGGGGCAGGATTACCACTGAAGCTTTCTTT

d_call: TRBD2
v_call: TRBV7-8
clone_size: many
j_call: TRBJ2-7
cdr3_aa: CASSKNRGTSGYEQYF
cdr3_nt: TGTGCCAGCAGCAAAAACCGGGGGACTAGCGGCTACGAGCAGTACTTC

d_call: NA
v_call: TRBV18
clone_size: many
j_call: TRBJ2-7
cdr3_aa: CASSRLLDQGTYEQYF
cdr3_nt: TGTGCCAGCTCCCGACTCCTGGATCAGGGAACCTACGAGCAGTACTTC

d_call: NA
v_call: TRBV11-1
clone_size: NA
j_call: TRBJ1-1
cdr3_aa: CASSLRDIDTEAFF
cdr3_nt: TGTGCCAGCAGCCTTCGGGACATTGACACTGAAGCTTTCTTT

d_call: NA
v_call: TRBV7-2
clone_size: NA
j_call: TRBJ1-6
cdr3_aa: CASSLHWVRDSPLHF
cdr3_nt: TGTGCCAGCAGCTTACACTGGGTTAGGGATTCACCCCTCCACTTT

d_call: NA
v_call: TRBV12-3/TRBV12-4
clone_size: NA
j_call: TRBJ2-7
cdr3_aa: CASSLTGTSSEQYF
cdr3_nt: TGTGCCAGCAGTCTTACCGGGACATCGTCCGAGCAGTACTTC

d_call: NA
v_call: TRBV18
clone_size: many
j_call: TRBJ1-5
cdr3_aa: CASSPSTPYSNQPQHF
cdr3_nt: TGTGCCAGCTCACCCTCGACCCCCTATAGCAATCAACCCCAGCATTTT

d_call: TRBD2
v_call: TRBV12-3/TRBV12-4
clone_size: many
j_call: TRBJ2-5
cdr3_aa: CASSWGGKETQYF
cdr3_nt: TGTGCCAGCAGTTGGGGAGGGAAAGAGACCCAGTACTTC

d_call: NA
v_call: TRBV6-5
clone_size: many
j_call: TRBJ1-1
cdr3_aa: CASSYGPLNTEAFF
cdr3_nt: TGTGCCAGCAGTTACGGACCCTTGAACACTGAAGCTTTCTTT

d_call: TRBD1
v_call: TRBV12-3/TRBV12-4
clone_size: NA
j_call: TRBJ1-2
cdr3_aa: CASSPGTVDGYTF
cdr3_nt: TGTGCCAGCAGTCCCGGGACAGTAGACGGCTACACCTTC

d_call: NA
v_call: TRBV28
clone_size: many
j_call: TRBJ1-3
cdr3_aa: CASSPTASGNTIYF
cdr3_nt: TGTGCCAGCAGCCCGACGGCGTCTGGAAACACCATATATTTT

d_call: TRBD1
v_call: TRBV6-2/TRBV6-3
clone_size: many
j_call: TRBJ1-2
cdr3_aa: CASSRDGQGFSYTF
cdr3_nt: TGTGCCAGCAGTCGCGATGGACAGGGGTTTTCTTACACCTTC

d_call: TRBD1
v_call: TRBV6-1
clone_size: NA
j_call: TRBJ2-7
cdr3_aa: CATRDRGHEQYF
cdr3_nt: TGTGCCACCCGGGACAGGGGTCACGAGCAGTACTTC

d_call: NA
v_call: TRBV12-3/TRBV12-4
clone_size: NA
j_call: TRBJ1-6
cdr3_aa: CASSRDGSNSPLHF
cdr3_nt: TGTGCCAGCAGCCGGGACGGATCCAATTCACCCCTCCACTTT

d_call: NA
v_call: TRBV6-2/TRBV6-3
clone_size: NA
j_call: TRBJ1-5
cdr3_aa: CASSYASSNQPQHF
cdr3_nt: TGTGCCAGCAGTTACGCCTCAAGCAATCAGCCCCAGCATTTT

d_call: TRBD1
v_call: TRBV28
clone_size: many
j_call: TRBJ1-3
cdr3_aa: CASSAGTGRRVSGNTIYF
cdr3_nt: TGTGCCAGCAGTGCCGGGACAGGGAGAAGGGTCTCTGGAAACACCATATATTTT

d_call: NA
v_call: TRBV6-1
clone_size: NA
j_call: TRBJ2-4
cdr3_aa: CASSGRDLKNIQYF
cdr3_nt: TGTGCCAGCAGTGGCCGAGACCTCAAAAACATTCAGTACTTC

d_call: NA
v_call: TRBV20-1
clone_size: many
j_call: TRBJ2-5
cdr3_aa: CSATKEGTQYF
cdr3_nt: TGCAGTGCGACGAAAGAGGGGACCCAGTACTTC

d_call: NA
v_call: TRBV19
clone_size: many
j_call: TRBJ2-6
cdr3_aa: CASSIISSGANVLTF
cdr3_nt: TGTGCCAGTAGTATAATAAGCTCTGGGGCCAACGTCCTGACTTTC

d_call: TRBD2
v_call: TRBV20-1
clone_size: many
j_call: TRBJ2-5
cdr3_aa: CSVSGTSGSETQYF
cdr3_nt: TGCAGTGTTTCCGGGACTAGCGGGAGTGAGACCCAGTACTTC

d_call: NA
v_call: TRBV12-3/TRBV12-4
clone_size: many
j_call: TRBJ2-2
cdr3_aa: CASSLQDGPSGELFF
cdr3_nt: TGTGCCAGCAGTTTACAGGACGGGCCTAGCGGGGAGCTGTTTTTT

d_call: NA
v_call: TRBV2
clone_size: NA
j_call: TRBJ2-5
cdr3_aa: CATSKQGLHQETQYF
cdr3_nt: TGTGCCACCAGTAAACAGGGCCTCCACCAAGAGACCCAGTACTTC

d_call: TRBD1
v_call: TRBV7-8
clone_size: many
j_call: TRBJ1-5
cdr3_aa: CASSSRDRVDQPQHF
cdr3_nt: TGTGCCAGCAGCTCCCGGGACAGGGTGGATCAGCCCCAGCATTTT